This TCR beta chain was documented in a study of tumor and adjacent non-tumor tissue in lung cancer. The overall study: The patients, 9 to 11 men and roughly 5 women, were roughly 30 to 80 with stage I to III disease.

A modified ARM-PCR protocol with three rounds of nested PCR amplified TCRbeta. TCRdb reanalysed the multiplex PCR reads using MiXCR and keeps one entry per CDR3 protein. Here the sample spans about 110,000 distinct CDR3 sequences, about 80% being singletons. Worth noting for this clonotype: At one end, the junction sequence differs from germline, possibly due to a read error.

This CDR3 contains 13 residues. Germline assignment: CDR1 PRHDT and CDR2 FYEKMQ (reference sequence). This sample's RNA came from whole unsorted tissue. This sequence joins TRBV13 and TRBJ2-7; perhaps D is TRBD1 or TRBD2 (5 bases each). The receptor's source is a man aged 65 to 85 with non-small cell lung cancer. Sequencing input: lung tumor tissue. The CDR3 protein is CASSLTTRDEQHF. The CDR3 DNA reads as TGTGCCAGCAGCTTAACCACGAGGGACGAGCAGCACTTC.